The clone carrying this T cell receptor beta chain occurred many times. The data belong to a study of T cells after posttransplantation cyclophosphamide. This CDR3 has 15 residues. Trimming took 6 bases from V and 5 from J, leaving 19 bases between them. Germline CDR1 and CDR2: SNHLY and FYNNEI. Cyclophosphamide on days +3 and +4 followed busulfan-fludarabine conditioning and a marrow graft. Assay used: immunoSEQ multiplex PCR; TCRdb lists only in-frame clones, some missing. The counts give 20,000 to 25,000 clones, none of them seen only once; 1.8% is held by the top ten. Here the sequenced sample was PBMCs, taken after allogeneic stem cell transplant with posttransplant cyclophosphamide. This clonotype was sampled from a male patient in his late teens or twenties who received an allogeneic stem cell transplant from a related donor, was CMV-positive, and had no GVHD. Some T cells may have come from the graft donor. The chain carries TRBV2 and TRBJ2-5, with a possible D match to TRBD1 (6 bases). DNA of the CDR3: TGTGCCAGCAGGGCCCTGGGAGCGAGGGGGGAGACCCAGTACTTC. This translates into CASRALGARGETQYF.